This TCR beta chain was identified in a study of CD4 T cells in relation to SARS-CoV-2 and coronaviruses. CD4+ T cells from unexposed donors were obtained before the COVID-19 pandemic (2011-2018). Whole-study findings and limits: In roughly 60% of donors, memory CD4+ clonotypes crossrecognized SARS-CoV-2 and at least one common cold coronavirus spike.

Germline lookup yields CDR1 MGHRA and CDR2 YSYEKL. The V end was cut by 1 base, the J end by 4 bases, with 11 bases between. CDR3 length: 14 residues. Worth noting for this clone: Its antigen is not identified.

Sequencing was performed with immunoSEQ multiplex PCR; in TCRdb, only in-frame clones are kept and a portion is missing. Among 60,000 or so clones, 94% were seen once, and the ten largest hold around 0.15%. This chain uses TRBV4-1 with TRBJ2-7, with unresolved D. Sample: naive CD4+ T cells from PBMCs. Subset specified: naive CD4+ T cells isolated by negative enrichment. The clonotype originates from a human donor in good health. The CDR3 protein is CASSQAGTPYEQYF. As DNA, the CDR3 is TGCGCCAGCAGCCAAGCAGGAACACCATACGAGCAGTACTTC.